There are a few counts of the clone carrying this TCR beta chain. As every portion of the isolated RNA was reverse transcribed, the sequencing read expressed TCRB transcripts. Generated by immunoSEQ multiplex PCR, the TCRdb table keeps only in-frame clones and is missing some. This table holds almost 350,000 clones, less than 10% found once. The data stem from a study of beta chain features in type 1 diabetes. Trimming removed 0 bases from V and 3 bases from J, with 3 bases in between. This CDR3 has 12 amino acids. The germline V gene encodes CDR1 LNHNV and CDR2 YYDKDF (reference sequence). The V and J genes are TRBV15 and TRBJ2-7; D is uncertain. Specimen: central memory CD4+ T cells from blood. This TCR derives from a woman younger than 35 in good health. CDR3 nucleotide sequence: TGTGCCACCAGCAGAGACTACTACGAGCAGTACTTC. Its translation is CATSRDYYEQYF.